This entry lists 19 T cell receptor beta chains sequenced from one sample in a study of monozygotic twins with inflammatory bowel disease (dated by TCRdb to between 2017 and 2020). Libraries were built with 5' RACE. The listed sequencing device is Illumina HiSeq 2500. After reprocessing by TCRdb, each CDR3 protein sequence is one entry, and no DNA is given. This sample's clone table shows about 380,000 distinct CDR3 sequences. 2.6% of the sample is taken by the ten largest. Source material: blood. The receptors derive from a human donor with ulcerative colitis or Crohn's disease, or a healthy co-twin of an affected twin (not recorded which).

This chain connects TRBV18 to TRBJ2-7; with no DNA, the TCRdb D assignment of TRBD1 cannot be verified. The CDR3 is made up of 15 amino acids. Germline V gene data show CDR1 as KGHSH and CDR2 as LQKENI. Here the CDR3 reads CASSYSGQGSYEQYF. Using reference TRBV18 and TRBJ2-7 for the parts outside the CDR3, the full variable domain is NAGVMQNPRHLVRRRGQEARLRCSPMKGHSHVYWYRQLPEEGLKFMVYLQKENIIDESGMPKERFSAEFPKEGPSILRIQQVVRGDSAAYFCASSYSGQGSYEQYFGPGTRLTVT.

The chain links TRBV10-3 to TRBJ2-7; TCRdb calls TRBD1, which cannot be checked without DNA. Germline assignment: CDR1 ENHRY and CDR2 SYGVKD. This CDR3 comprises 14 residues. The CDR3 region is CAIMGQGFPYEQYF.

The chain recombines TRBV7-3 with TRBJ2-1; the TRBD1 assignment by TCRdb is unverifiable without DNA. CDR3 length: 14 amino acids. Germline V gene lookup returns CDR1 SGHTA and CDR2 FQGTGA. The CDR3 here is CASSLTPGVGEQFF. Full variable domain (outside the CDR3, taken from reference TRBV7-3 and TRBJ2-1): GAGVSQTPSNKVTEKGKYVELRCDPISGHTALYWYRQSLGQGPEFLIYFQGTGAADDSGLPNDRFFAVRPEGSVSTLKIQRTERGDSAVYLCASSLTPGVGEQFFGPGTRLTVL.

The chain links TRBV4-3 to TRBJ2-5; TCRdb calls TRBD2, which cannot be checked without DNA. This CDR3 is 16 amino acids long. Germline CDR1 reads LGHNA; CDR2 reads YSLEER. CDR3 in amino acids: CASSPGGSGGSETQYF.

CDR3 loop: CASRTWAEAFF. V and J are TRBV12-3 or TRBV12-4 and TRBJ1-1; no DNA is available, so the TRBD1 call from TCRdb remains unchecked. The CDR3 loop spans 11 amino acids.

The chain combines TRBV7-9 with TRBJ1-5. CDR3 length equals 14 residues. In germline, CDR1 is SEHNR, CDR2 FQNEAQ (reference sequence). The CDR3 protein is CASSQVGTNQPQHF.

The V and J genes are TRBV7-2 and TRBJ2-3. CDR3 length: 14 residues. CDR1 and CDR2 from the germline V gene are SGHTA and FQGNSA. This CDR3 reads CASSSPAGTDTQYF.

This sequence joins TRBV4-1 and TRBJ2-5; the D call of TRBD1 rests on TCRdb alone, since no DNA is present to check it. Per the germline V gene, CDR1 is MGHRA and CDR2 is YSYEKL. The CDR3 is 14 amino acids. CDR3 protein: CASSQGRREETQYF.

The rearrangement joins TRBV6-2 or TRBV6-3 to TRBJ2-7. CDR1 is MNHEY and CDR2 is SVGEGT in the germline V gene. The CDR3 totals 15 residues. The CDR3: CASTMRVWSSYEQYF.

This chain links TRBV12-3 or TRBV12-4 with TRBJ2-7; the TRBD1 assignment by TCRdb is unverifiable without DNA. The length of the CDR3 is 14 residues. Here the CDR3 reads CASSNRDREHEQYF.

The J gene is TRBJ1-1, the V gene TRBV5-1. This CDR3 has 14 amino acids. In germline, CDR1 is SGHRS, CDR2 YFSETQ. The CDR3 loop reads CASSLGNGDAEAFF.

V is TRBV20-1 and J is TRBJ2-7; TCRdb names TRBD1, which stays unverified in the absence of DNA. The CDR3 loop spans 13 amino acids. Germline V lookup: CDR1 DFQATT, CDR2 SNEGSKA (reference sequence). The CDR3: CSARTGSLYEQYF.

This sequence joins TRBV5-1 and TRBJ2-7; the TCRdb D gene call, TRBD1, has no DNA to confirm it. This CDR3 is built from 16 residues. The V gene's germline CDR1 is SGHRS and CDR2 YFSETQ. This chain's CDR3 is CASSQPGRTGIYEQYF.

V is TRBV5-1 and J is TRBJ1-2; the D gene TCRdb calls, TRBD1, cannot be checked with no DNA. The CDR3 sequence is 14 residues long. Germline assignment: CDR1 SGHRS and CDR2 YFSETQ. The CDR3: CASSLVGQNYGYTF. The full variable domain, completed using reference TRBV5-1 and TRBJ1-2, is KAGVTQTPRYLIKTRGQQVTLSCSPISGHRSVSWYQQTPGQGLQFLFEYFSETQRNKGNFPGRFSGRQFSNSRSEMNVSTLELGDSALYLCASSLVGQNYGYTFGSGTRLTVV.

The chain employs TRBV7-3 and TRBJ2-1; with no DNA, the TCRdb D assignment of TRBD2 cannot be verified. Germline V gives CDR1 SGHTA, CDR2 FQGTGA. This CDR3 contains 14 residues. The CDR3 here is CASSPGLAYHEQFF.

This sequence joins TRBV7-2 and TRBJ2-3; TCRdb's D gene call, TRBD1, goes unchecked for lack of DNA. The CDR3 consists of 14 residues. Looked up from germline, CDR1 is SGHTA and CDR2 is FQGNSA. CDR3 amino acids: CASSSGQRTDTQYF.

The genes are TRBV27 and TRBJ2-1; TCRdb calls TRBD2, which cannot be checked without DNA. The CDR3 is 19 residues long. CDR1 and CDR2 (germline): MNHEY, SMNVEV (reference sequence). The CDR3 loop reads CASSFQTLSSGGRSDEQFF.

CDR3 in amino acids: CASSPGTEKTEAFF. The rearrangement uses TRBV18 and TRBJ1-1; as DNA is missing, the TRBD1 call by TCRdb cannot be tested. This CDR3 spans 14 amino acids. Germline V gene lookup returns CDR1 KGHSH and CDR2 LQKENI.

The rearrangement uses TRBV6-4 and TRBJ2-6; TCRdb selects TRBD1, and the lack of DNA leaves this call unchecked. This CDR3 is 17 amino acids long. The V gene's germline CDR1 is MRHNA and CDR2 SNTAGT. CDR3 residues: CASSDGTGGSGANVLTF.